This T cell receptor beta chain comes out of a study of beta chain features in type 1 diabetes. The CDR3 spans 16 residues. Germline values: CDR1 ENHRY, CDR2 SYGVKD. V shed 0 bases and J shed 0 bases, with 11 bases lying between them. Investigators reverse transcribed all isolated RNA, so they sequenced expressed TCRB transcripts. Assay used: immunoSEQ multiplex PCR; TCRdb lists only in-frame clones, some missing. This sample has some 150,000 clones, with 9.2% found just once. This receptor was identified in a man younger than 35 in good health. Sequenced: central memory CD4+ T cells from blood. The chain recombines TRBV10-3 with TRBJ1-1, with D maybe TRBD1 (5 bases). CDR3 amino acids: CAISESRGSMNTEAFF. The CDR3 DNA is TGTGCCATCAGTGAGTCAAGGGGATCGATGAACACTGAAGCTTTCTTT.